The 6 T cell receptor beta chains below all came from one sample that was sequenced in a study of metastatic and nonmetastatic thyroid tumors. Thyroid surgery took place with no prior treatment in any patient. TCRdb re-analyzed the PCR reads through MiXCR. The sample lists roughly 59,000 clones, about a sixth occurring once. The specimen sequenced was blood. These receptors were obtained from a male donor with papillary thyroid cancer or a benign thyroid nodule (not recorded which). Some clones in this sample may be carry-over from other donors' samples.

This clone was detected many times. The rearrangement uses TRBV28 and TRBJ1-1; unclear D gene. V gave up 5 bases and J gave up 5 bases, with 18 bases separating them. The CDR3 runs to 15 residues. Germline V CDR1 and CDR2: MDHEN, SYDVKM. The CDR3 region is CASSPRRGRKTEAFF. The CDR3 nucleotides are TGTGCCAGCAGTCCAAGACGAGGGAGGAAAACTGAAGCTTTCTTT. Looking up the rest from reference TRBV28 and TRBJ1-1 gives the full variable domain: DVKVTQSSRYLVKRTGEKVFLECVQDMDHENMFWYRQDPGLGLRLIYFSYDVKMKEKGDIPEGYSVSREKKERFSLILESASTNQTSMYLCASSPRRGRKTEAFFGQGTRLTVV.

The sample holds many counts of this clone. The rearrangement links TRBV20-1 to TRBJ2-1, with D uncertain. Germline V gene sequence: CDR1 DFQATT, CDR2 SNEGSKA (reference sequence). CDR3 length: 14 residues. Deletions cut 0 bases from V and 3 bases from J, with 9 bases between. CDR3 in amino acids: CSARDLTFYNEQFF. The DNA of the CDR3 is TGCAGTGCTAGAGATCTGACCTTCTACAATGAGCAGTTCTTC.

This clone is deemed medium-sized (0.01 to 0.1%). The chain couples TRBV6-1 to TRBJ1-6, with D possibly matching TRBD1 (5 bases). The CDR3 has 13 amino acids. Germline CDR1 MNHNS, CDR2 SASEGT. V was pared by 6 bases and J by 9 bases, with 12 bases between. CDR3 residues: CASSPREGSPLHF. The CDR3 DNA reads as TGTGCCAGCAGCCCCAGGGAGGGTTCACCCCTCCACTTT.

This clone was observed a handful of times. CDR3 protein: CASSYGQPITEAFF. The CDR3 nucleotides are TGTGCCAGCAGTTACGGACAGCCTATCACTGAAGCTTTCTTT. V is TRBV6-2 or TRBV6-3 and J is TRBJ1-1; the D gene is possibly TRBD1 (6 bases). V lost 2 bases and J 4 bases, leaving 11 bases between the germline ends. The germline gives CDR1 MNHEY, CDR2 SVGEGT. The length of the CDR3 is 14 residues.

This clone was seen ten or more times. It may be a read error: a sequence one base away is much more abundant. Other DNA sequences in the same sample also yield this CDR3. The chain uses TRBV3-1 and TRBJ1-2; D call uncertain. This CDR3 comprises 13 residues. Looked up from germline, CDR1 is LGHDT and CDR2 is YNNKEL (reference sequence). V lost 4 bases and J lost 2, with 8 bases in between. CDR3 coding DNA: TGTGCCAGCAGCCTGGGAGTGAACTATGGCTACACCTTC. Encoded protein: CASSLGVNYGYTF.

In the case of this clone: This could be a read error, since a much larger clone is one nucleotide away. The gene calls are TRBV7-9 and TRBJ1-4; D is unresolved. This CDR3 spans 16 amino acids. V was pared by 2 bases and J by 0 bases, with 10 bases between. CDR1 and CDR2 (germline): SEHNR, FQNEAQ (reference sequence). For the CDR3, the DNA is TGTGCCAGCAGCTTAATTTGGTGTGCAACTAATGAAAAACTGTTTTTT. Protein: CASSLIWCATNEKLFF.